The T cell receptor (beta chain) described here comes from a study of human T cells and chemical hapten exposure. For the study at large: 2% DPC was applied to approximately 2 cm by approximately 2 cm of upper inner arm skin for sensitization. Mainly, slight library volume differences in the pool made TCR yields vary.

One entry per CDR3 protein results from TCRdb running MiXCR on the RACE reads. This sample carries more than 300,000 distinct CDR3 sequences, approximately 5% of them seen once, and the ten largest clones take just over 2.5%. The sample's time point: pre-sensitization, week 0. Treatment indicated: therapeutic diphenylcyclopropenone sensitization with weekly scalp DPC. Germline-derived CDR1 and CDR2 are MNHNY and SVGAGI (reference sequence). Trimming cost V 6 bases and J 4 bases; bases outside gene matches: 6. CDR3 length: 14 residues. This clonotype turned up a few times. The material sequenced was whole blood, taken in connection with sensitization to the hapten diphenylcyclopropenone (DPC). The rearrangement uses TRBV6-6 and TRBJ1-2; 9 positions match TRBD1. The TCR comes from a woman aged 45-59 years with alopecia areata. Some clones in this sample may be carry-over from other donors' samples. CDR3: CASRLPGQGYGYTF. The CDR3 bases are TGTGCCAGCAGACTCCCGGGACAGGGCTATGGCTACACCTTC.